Given below is one TCR beta chain in context. The authors prepared the TCRbeta library with unique molecular identifiers. TCRdb re-called the PCR reads through MiXCR, storing one row per CDR3 protein. The sample lists roughly 200,000 distinct CDR3 sequences; around 9.6% were seen once. The data originate from a study of T-cell reconstitution after alpha-beta-depleted transplantation in children. The ends were cut back, 3 bases at V and 4 bases at J, with 18 bases in the middle. The CDR3 is 16 amino acids. CDR1 and CDR2 from the germline V gene are KGHSH and LQKENI. The chain combines TRBV18 with TRBJ1-1, with D tentatively TRBD1 (6 bases). The specimen comprised PBMCs from the stem cell graft donor, sampled from the stem cell graft. The clonotype was recovered from a human donor who donated a stem cell graft to a child with acute lymphoblastic leukemia. In DNA, the CDR3 is TGTGCCAGCTCACCGGTAGGGGGATTGATGGGCACTGAAGCTTTCTTT. This encodes CASSPVGGLMGTEAFF.